What follows describes a single TCR beta chain. The data were taken from a study of Ad26.COV2.S vaccination and SARS-CoV-2 variants. The data were produced by immunoSEQ multiplex PCR, yet TCRdb's version contains in-frame clones alone and is incomplete. Of over 300,000 clones listed, about four fifths were seen once; the top ten hold roughly 7.4%. Germline V gene data show CDR1 as PRHDT and CDR2 as FYEKMQ (reference sequence). V dropped 2 bases and J dropped 8 bases, with 4 bases sitting between them. The CDR3 spans 11 residues. Treatment: around 19 received Ad26.COV2.S at low or high dose, single or two shots; 5 received placebo; per-sample allocation not given. All samples were drawn on day 63, counting from the first vaccine or placebo injection.

V gene TRBV13 combines with J gene TRBJ2-1; D remains unclear. Material: peripheral blood, obtained in a trial of Ad26.COV2.S vaccine versus placebo. This clonotype was sampled from a person aged 18-60 years who received the Ad26.COV2.S COVID-19 vaccine or a placebo. CDR3 sequence: CASSLFHEQFF. CDR3 coding DNA: TGTGCCAGCAGCTTATTCCATGAGCAGTTCTTC.